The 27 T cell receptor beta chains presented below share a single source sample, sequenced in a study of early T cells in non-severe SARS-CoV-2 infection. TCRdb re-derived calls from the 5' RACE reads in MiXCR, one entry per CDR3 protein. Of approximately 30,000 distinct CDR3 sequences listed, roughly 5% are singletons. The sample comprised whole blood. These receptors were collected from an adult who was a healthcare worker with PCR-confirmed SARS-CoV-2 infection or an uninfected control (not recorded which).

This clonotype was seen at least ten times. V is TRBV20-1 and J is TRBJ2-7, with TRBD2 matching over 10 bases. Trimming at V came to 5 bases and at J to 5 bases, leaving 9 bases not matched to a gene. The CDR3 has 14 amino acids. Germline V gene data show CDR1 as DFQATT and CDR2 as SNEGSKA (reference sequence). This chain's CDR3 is CSARGTSGTHEQYF. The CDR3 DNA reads TGCAGTGCTCGGGGCACTAGCGGGACCCACGAGCAGTACTTC.

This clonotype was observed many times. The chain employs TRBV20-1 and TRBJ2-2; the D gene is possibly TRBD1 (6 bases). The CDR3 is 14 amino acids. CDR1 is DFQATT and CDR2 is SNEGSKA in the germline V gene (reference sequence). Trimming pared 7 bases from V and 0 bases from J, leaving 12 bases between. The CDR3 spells CSVGGQPNTGELFF. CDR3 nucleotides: TGCAGTGTCGGCGGACAGCCGAACACCGGGGAGCTGTTTTTT.

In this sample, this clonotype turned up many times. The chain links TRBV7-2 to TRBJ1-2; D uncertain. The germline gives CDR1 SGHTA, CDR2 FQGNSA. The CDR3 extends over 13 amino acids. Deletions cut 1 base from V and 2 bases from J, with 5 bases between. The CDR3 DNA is TGTGCCAGCAGCTTAGAAAGGAACTATGGCTACACCTTC. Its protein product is CASSLERNYGYTF.

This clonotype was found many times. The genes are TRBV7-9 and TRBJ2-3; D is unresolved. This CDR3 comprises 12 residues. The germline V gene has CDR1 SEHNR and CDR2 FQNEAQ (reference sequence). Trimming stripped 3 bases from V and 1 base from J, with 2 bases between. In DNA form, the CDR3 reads TGTGCCAGCAGCTTCGGCACAGATACGCAGTATTTT. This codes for CASSFGTDTQYF.

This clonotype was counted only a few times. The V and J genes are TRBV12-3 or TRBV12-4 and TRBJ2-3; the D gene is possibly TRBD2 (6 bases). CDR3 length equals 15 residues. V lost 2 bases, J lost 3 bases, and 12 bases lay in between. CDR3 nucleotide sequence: TGTGCCAGCAGTTTATCCGGGAGTAAAACAGATACGCAGTATTTT. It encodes CASSLSGSKTDTQYF.

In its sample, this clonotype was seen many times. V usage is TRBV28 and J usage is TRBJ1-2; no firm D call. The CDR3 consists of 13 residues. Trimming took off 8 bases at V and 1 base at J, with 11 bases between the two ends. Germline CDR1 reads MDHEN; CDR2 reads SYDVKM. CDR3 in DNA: TGTGCCAGCGCGAAGGGAATTAACTATGGCTACACCTTC. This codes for CASAKGINYGYTF.

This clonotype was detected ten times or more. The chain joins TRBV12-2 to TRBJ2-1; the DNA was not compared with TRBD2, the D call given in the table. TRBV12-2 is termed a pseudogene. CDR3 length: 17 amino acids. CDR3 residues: CASRPASGTRGYNEQFF. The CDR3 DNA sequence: TGTGCAAGTCGCCCCGCCTCCGGGACTAGAGGGTACAATGAGCAGTTCTTC.

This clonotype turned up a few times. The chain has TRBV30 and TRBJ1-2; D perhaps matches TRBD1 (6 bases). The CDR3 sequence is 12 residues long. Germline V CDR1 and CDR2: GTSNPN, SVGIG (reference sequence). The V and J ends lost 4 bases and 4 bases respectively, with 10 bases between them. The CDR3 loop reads CAWNRGGYGYTF. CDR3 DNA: TGTGCCTGGAATCGAGGGGGCTATGGCTACACCTTC. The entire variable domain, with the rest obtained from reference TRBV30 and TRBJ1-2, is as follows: SQTIHQWPATLVQPVGSPLSLECTVEGTSNPNLYWYRQAAGRGLQLLFYSVGIGQISSEVPQNLSASRPQDRQFILSSKKLLLSDSGFYLCAWNRGGYGYTFGSGTRLTVV.

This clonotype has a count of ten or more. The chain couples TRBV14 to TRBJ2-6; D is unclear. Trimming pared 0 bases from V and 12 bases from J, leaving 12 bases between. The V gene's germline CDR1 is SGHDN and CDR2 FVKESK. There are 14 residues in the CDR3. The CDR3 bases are TGTGCCAGCAGCCAAGAGCCTTTGGGCTCCGTCCTGACTTTC. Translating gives CASSQEPLGSVLTF.

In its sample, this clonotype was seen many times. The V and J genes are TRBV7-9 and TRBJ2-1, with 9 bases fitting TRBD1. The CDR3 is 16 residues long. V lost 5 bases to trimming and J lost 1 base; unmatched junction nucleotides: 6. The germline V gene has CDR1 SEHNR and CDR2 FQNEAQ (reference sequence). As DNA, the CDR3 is TGTGCCAGCAGCCCGGGACAGGGAGTTTCCTACAATGAGCAGTTCTTC. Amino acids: CASSPGQGVSYNEQFF. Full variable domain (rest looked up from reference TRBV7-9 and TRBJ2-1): DTGVSQNPRHKITKRGQNVTFRCDPISEHNRLYWYRQTLGQGPEFLTYFQNEAQLEKSRLLSDRFSAERPKGSFSTLEIQRTEQGDSAMYLCASSPGQGVSYNEQFFGPGTRLTVL.

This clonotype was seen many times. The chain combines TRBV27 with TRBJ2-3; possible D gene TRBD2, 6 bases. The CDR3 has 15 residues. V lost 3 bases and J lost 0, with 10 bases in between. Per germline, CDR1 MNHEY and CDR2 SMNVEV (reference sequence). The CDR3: CASSFGSGSTDTQYF. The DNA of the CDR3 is TGTGCCAGCAGTTTTGGAAGCGGGAGCACAGATACGCAGTATTTT.

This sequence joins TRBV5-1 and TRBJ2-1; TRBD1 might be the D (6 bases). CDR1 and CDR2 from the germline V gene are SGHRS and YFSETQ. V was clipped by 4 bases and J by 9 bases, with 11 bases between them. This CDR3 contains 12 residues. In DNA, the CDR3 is TGCGCCAGCAGCGGCTCAGGGGTTGAGCAGTTCTTC. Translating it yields CASSGSGVEQFF.

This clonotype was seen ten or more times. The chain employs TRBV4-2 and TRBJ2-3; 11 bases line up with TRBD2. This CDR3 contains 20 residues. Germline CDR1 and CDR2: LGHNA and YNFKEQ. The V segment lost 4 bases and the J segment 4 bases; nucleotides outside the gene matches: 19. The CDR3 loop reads CASSLISGTSGSRSADTQYF. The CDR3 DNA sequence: TGTGCCAGCAGCCTGATTTCCGGGACTAGCGGCTCCCGGTCGGCAGATACGCAGTATTTT.

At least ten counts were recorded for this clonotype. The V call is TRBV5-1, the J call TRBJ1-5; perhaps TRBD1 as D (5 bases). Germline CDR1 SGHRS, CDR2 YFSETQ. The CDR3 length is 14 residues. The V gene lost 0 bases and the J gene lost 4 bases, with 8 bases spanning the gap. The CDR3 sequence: CASSLEGKNQPQHF. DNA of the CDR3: TGCGCCAGCAGCTTGGAGGGGAAGAATCAGCCCCAGCATTTT.

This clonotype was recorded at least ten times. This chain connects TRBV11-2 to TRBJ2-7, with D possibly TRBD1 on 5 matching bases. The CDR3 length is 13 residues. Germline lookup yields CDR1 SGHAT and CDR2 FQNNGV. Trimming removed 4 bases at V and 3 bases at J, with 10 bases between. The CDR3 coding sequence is TGTGCCAGCAGCTCCGATAGGGGCTACGAGCAGTACTTC. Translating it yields CASSSDRGYEQYF.

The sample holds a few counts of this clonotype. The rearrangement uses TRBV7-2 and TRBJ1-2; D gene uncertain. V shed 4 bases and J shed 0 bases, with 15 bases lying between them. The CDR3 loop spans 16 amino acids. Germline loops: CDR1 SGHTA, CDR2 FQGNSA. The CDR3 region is CASSWKYSTTNYGYTF. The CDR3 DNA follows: TGTGCCAGCAGCTGGAAGTACTCGACGACTAACTATGGCTACACCTTC.

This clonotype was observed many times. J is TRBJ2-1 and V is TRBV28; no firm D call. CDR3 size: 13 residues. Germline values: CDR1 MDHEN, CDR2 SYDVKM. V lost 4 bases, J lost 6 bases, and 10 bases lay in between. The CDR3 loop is CASSSFMINEQFF. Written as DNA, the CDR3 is TGTGCCAGCAGTTCCTTCATGATCAATGAGCAGTTCTTC.

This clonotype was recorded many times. The CDR3 nucleotides are TGCGCCAGCAGCCAAGATGAGCGGGACAATGAGCAGTTCTTC. It yields the protein CASSQDERDNEQFF. This chain joins TRBV4-3 and TRBJ2-1; a weak D match, TRBD2 (6 bases). CDR1 and CDR2 (germline): LGHNA, YSLEER. Between the trimmed V and J ends, which lost 0 bases and 5 bases, there was a span of 8 bases. The CDR3 is 14 residues long.

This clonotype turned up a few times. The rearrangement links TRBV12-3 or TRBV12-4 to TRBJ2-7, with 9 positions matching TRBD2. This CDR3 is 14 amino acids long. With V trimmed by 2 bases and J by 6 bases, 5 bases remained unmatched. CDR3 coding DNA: TGTGCCAGCAGTTTAAGGGCGGGAGGGCCCGAGCAGTACTTC. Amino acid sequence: CASSLRAGGPEQYF.

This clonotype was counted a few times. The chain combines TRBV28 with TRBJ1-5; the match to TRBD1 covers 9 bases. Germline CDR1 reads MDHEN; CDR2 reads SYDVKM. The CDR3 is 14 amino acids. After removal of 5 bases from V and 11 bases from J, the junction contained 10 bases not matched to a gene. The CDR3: CASSQQGALGTQHF. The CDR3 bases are TGTGCCAGCAGTCAACAGGGGGCTTTAGGGACCCAGCATTTT.

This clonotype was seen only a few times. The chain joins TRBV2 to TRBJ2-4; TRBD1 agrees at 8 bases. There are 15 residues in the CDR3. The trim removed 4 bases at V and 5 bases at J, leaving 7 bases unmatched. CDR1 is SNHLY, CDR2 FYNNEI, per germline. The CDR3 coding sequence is TGTGCCAGCAGTGCCCGGACAGGGTGGGAAAACATTCAGTACTTC. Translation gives CASSARTGWENIQYF.

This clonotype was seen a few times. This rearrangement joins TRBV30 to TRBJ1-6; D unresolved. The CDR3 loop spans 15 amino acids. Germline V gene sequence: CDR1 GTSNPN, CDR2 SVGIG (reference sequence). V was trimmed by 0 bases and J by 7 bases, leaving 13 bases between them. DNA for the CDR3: TGTGCCTGGAGTGTAATGGGCAGCCCCAATTCACCCCTCCACTTT. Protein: CAWSVMGSPNSPLHF.

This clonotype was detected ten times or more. CDR3 in DNA: TGCGCCAGCAGCGATCCGACTAGTGTTCAAGAGACCCAGTACTTC. Protein: CASSDPTSVQETQYF. The gene calls are TRBV5-1 and TRBJ2-5, with a tentative D call TRBD2 (6 bases). Germline CDR1 is SGHRS and CDR2 is YFSETQ. V lost 4 bases and J lost 2, with 15 bases in between. This CDR3 is 15 amino acids long.

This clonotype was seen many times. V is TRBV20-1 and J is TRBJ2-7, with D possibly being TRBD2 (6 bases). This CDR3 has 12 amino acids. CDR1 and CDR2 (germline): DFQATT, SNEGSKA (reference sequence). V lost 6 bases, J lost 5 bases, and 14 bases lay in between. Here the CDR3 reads CSATPTGDEQYF. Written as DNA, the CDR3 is TGCAGTGCCACCCCGACGGGGGACGAGCAGTACTTC.

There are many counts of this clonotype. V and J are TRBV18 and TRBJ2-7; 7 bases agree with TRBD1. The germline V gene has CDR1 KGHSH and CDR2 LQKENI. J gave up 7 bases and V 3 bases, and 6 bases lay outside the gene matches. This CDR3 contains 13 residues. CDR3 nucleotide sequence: TGTGCCAGCTCACCGGGACAGAAAAAGGAGCAGTACTTC. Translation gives CASSPGQKKEQYF.

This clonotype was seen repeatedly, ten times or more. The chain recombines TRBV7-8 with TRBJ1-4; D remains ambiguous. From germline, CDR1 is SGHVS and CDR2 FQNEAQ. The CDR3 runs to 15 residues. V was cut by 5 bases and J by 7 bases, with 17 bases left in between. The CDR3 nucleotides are TGTGCCAGCAGCGCTAGGACCGAGCCATTTGAAAAACTGTTTTTT. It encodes CASSARTEPFEKLFF.

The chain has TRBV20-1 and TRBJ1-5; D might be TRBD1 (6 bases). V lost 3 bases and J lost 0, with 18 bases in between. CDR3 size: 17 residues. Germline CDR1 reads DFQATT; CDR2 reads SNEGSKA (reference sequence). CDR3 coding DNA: TGCAGTGCTAGCCGAGGGGCGGACAGTTATAGCAATCAGCCCCAGCATTTT. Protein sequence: CSASRGADSYSNQPQHF.